Reported below is one T cell receptor (beta chain). The data derive from a study of blood T cells in healthy people across ages. Extraction yielded at least 5 micrograms of total RNA per sample. The use of a sample-barcoded 5' primer and a J-beta primer mix characterized a second PCR of 7 to 11 cycles. The template-switch adaptor was a 5' adaptor with 12 random nucleotides. It tagged each cDNA molecule. TCRdb recomputed calls from the 5' RACE reads with MiXCR, one row per CDR3 protein. The sample has 1.5 million to 2 million distinct CDR3 sequences; 28% are singletons. Sequencing used blood. This receptor was obtained from a woman in her 30s in good health.

The CDR3 spells CASSLQGGVIETQYF. The CDR3 DNA reads TGTGCCAGCAGTTTACAGGGCGGGGTAATAGAGACCCAGTACTTC. The V and J genes are TRBV12-3 or TRBV12-4 and TRBJ2-5; weak D call: TRBD2 (6 bases). V lost 2 bases, J lost 4 bases, and 14 bases lay in between. CDR3 length: 15 residues.